The sequence of this TCR beta chain was determined in a study of PD-1 blockade in classical Hodgkin lymphoma. Broader study findings: A reduction in baseline TCR diversity was reportedly seen in newly diagnosed patients relative to healthy donors. At C4D1, TCR diversity had climbed significantly for CD4+ cells, though not for CD8+ cells. Patients excluded were those beginning nivolumab under 1 year after ASCT.

Profiled with immunoSEQ multiplex PCR; TCRdb holds only in-frame clones, not every one. The sample lists approximately 38,000 clones, 77% seen once, with around 9.5% in the top ten. This CDR3 region has 13 residues. Germline trimming cut 8 bases from V and 6 bases from J; bases unmatched to any gene: 6. The germline CDR1 and CDR2 sequences are SNHLY and FYNNEI. The time point here: cycle 4 day 1 (C4D1), after more than five weeks of nivolumab. All patients relapsed after autologous stem cell transplantation, and brentuximab vedotin exposure varied. Complete response, partial response or progressive disease constituted the best response categories observed. This clone appeared a few times. Antigen specificity is unknown.

The TCR originated in a human donor with classical Hodgkin lymphoma. The rearrangement uses TRBV2 and TRBJ1-1, with 10 bases identical to TRBD1. Specimen: peripheral blood mononuclear cells (PBMCs), collected before the fourth cycle of nivolumab. CDR3 protein: CASWTGGFPEAFF. CDR3 coding DNA: TGTGCCAGCTGGACAGGGGGGTTCCCTGAAGCTTTCTTT.